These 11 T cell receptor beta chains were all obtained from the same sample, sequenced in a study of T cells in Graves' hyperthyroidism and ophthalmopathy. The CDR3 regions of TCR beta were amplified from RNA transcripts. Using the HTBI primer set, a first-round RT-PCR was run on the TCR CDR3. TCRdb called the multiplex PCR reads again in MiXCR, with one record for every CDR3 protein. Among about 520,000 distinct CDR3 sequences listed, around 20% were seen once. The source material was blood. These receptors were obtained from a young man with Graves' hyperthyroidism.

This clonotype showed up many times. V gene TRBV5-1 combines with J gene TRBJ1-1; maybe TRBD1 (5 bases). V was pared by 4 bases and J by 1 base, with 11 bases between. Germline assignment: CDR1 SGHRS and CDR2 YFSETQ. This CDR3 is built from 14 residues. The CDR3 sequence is CASSPKGENTEAFF. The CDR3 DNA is TGCGCCAGCAGCCCTAAAGGGGAGAACACTGAAGCTTTCTTT.

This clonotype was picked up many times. CDR3 sequence: CASAPGQISNQPQHF. CDR3 in DNA: TGTGCCAGCGCCCCCGGGCAGATTAGCAATCAGCCCCAGCATTTT. The chain links TRBV6-1 to TRBJ1-5; D unresolved. This CDR3 has 15 residues. Deletions cut 8 bases from V and 0 bases from J, with 14 bases between. Germline V gene lookup returns CDR1 MNHNS and CDR2 SASEGT.

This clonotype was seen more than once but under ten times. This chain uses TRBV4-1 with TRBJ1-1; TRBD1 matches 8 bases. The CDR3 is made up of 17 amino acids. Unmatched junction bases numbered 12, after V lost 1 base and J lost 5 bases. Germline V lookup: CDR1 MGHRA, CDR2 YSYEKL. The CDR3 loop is CASSQGWARGRKTEAFF. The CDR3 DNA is TGCGCCAGCAGCCAAGGTTGGGCCAGGGGGCGTAAGACTGAAGCTTTCTTT.

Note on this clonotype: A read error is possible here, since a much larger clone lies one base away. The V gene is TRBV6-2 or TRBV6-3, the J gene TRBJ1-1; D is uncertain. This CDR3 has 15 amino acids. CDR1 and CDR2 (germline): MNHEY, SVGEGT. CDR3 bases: TGTGCCGGCAGTTACTCTTTTACAGTGAACACTGAAGCTTTCTTT. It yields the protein CAGSYSFTVNTEAFF.

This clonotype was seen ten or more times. CDR3 amino acids: CASSLVTGKVYEQYF. The CDR3 DNA is TGTGCCAGCAGCTTAGTGACGGGAAAGGTATACGAGCAGTACTTC. V gene TRBV11-2 combines with J gene TRBJ2-7; weak D call: TRBD2 (5 bases). Trimming cost V 1 base and J 4 bases, with 14 bases left between them. The length of the CDR3 is 15 residues. Germline CDR1 is SGHAT and CDR2 is FQNNGV.

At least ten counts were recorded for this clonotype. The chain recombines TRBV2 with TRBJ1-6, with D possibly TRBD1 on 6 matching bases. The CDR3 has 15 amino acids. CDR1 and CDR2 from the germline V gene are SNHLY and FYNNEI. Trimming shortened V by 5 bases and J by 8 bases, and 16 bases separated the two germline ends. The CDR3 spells CASSHKWGRDSPLHF. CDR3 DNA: TGTGCCAGCAGTCATAAGTGGGGGCGGGATTCACCCCTCCACTTT.

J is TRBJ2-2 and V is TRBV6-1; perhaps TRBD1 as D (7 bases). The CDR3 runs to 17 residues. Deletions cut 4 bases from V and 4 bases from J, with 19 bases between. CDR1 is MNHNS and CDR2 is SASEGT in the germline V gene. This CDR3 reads CASSVVGGQGVTGELFF. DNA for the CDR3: TGTGCCAGCAGTGTTGTTGGAGGGCAGGGGGTCACCGGGGAGCTGTTTTTT.

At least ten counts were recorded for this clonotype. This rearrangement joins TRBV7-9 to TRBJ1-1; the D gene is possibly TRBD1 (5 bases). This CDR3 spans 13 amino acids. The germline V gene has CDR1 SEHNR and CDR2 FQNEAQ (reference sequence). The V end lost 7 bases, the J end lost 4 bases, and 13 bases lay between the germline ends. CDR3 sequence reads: CASTAGGGTEAFF. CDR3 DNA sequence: TGTGCCAGCACCGCGGGGGGGGGCACTGAAGCTTTCTTT. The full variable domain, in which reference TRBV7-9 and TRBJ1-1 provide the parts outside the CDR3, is DTGVSQNPRHKITKRGQNVTFRCDPISEHNRLYWYRQTLGQGPEFLTYFQNEAQLEKSRLLSDRFSAERPKGSFSTLEIQRTEQGDSAMYLCASTAGGGTEAFFGQGTRLTVV.

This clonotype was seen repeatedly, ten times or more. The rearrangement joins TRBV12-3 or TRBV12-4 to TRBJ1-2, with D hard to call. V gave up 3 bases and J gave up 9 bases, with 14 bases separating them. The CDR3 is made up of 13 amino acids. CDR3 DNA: TGTGCCAGCAGTTTTGGTTTGAATGATCGCTACACCTTC. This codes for CASSFGLNDRYTF.

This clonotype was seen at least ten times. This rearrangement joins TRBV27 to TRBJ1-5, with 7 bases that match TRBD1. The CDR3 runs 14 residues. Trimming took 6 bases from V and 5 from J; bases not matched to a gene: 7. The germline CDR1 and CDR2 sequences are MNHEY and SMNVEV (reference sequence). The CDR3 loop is CASRPTGVYQPQHF. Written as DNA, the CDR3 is TGTGCCAGCAGACCTACAGGGGTTTATCAGCCCCAGCATTTT.

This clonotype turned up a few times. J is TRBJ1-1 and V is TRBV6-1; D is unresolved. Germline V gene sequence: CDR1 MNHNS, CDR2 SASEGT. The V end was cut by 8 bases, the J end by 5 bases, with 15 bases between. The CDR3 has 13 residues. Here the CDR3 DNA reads TGTGCCAGCTCGGCGGGCTTCTTAACTGAAGCTTTCTTT. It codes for CASSAGFLTEAFF.